This T cell receptor beta chain was identified during a study of radiation and T cells in renal cell carcinoma. Worth noting for this clone: Its specificity is unknown.

Sequenced by immunoSEQ multiplex PCR; TCRdb stores in-frame clones only, minus some. Among about 76,000 clones listed, roughly nine tenths were seen once. Trimming shortened V by 5 bases and J by 11 bases, and 15 bases separated the two germline ends. CDR3 size: 13 residues. In germline, CDR1 is MDHEN, CDR2 SYDVKM. Points from the study as a whole: In blood, top tumor clones expanded by 2 weeks, shrinking by 4.

The time point was: blood 4 weeks post-SBRT, at nephrectomy. Treatment described: 15 Gy SBRT to primary tumor, nephrectomy 4 weeks later. Nephrectomy followed 15 Gy stereotactic body radiation by 4 weeks. The starting material was blood, obtained from a patient whose treatment included radiotherapy and nephrectomy. This TCR was sampled from a woman aged 70-85 years with renal cell carcinoma. The chain is built from TRBV28 and TRBJ1-4, with D unresolved. The CDR3 DNA follows: TGTGCCAGCAGTCTCCTTATATTTGGGAAACTGTTTTTT. Protein product: CASSLLIFGKLFF.